This T cell receptor beta chain was documented in a study of glioma-infiltrating T cells after dendritic cell vaccination. Time point noted: after dendritic cell vaccination, including at tumor progression/relapse. Some clones are missing from TCRdb's copy, which holds only in-frame ones; the method was immunoSEQ multiplex PCR. This table holds about 110,000 clones, 90% found once. From germline, CDR1 is MGHRA and CDR2 YSYEKL. V was pared by 8 bases and J by 7 bases, with 8 bases of the junction left unmatched. The CDR3 consists of 12 residues. The source of this sequence is a human donor with glioblastoma. V is TRBV4-1 and J is TRBJ2-7; TRBD1 aligns across 7 bases. The sequencing used blood, collected after dendritic cell vaccination. Here the CDR3 DNA reads TGCGCCAGCGCCGGGACAGCGAGTGAGCAGTACTTC. The encoded protein is CASAGTASEQYF.